These 30 T cell receptor beta chains came from one sample sequenced in a study of technical replicates of blood from several donors. Only in-frame clones appear in the TCRdb table, and some are missing; sequencing was by immunoSEQ multiplex PCR. Of about 71,000 clones listed, roughly 89% are singletons. Sample: T cells isolated from PBMCs. Receptor source: a human donor in good health.

This rearrangement joins TRBV30 to TRBJ1-4; no firm D call. Trimming removed 2 bases from V and 8 bases from J, with 9 bases in between. The CDR3 loop spans 12 amino acids. Germline lookup yields CDR1 GTSNPN and CDR2 SVGIG (reference sequence). The CDR3 nucleotides are TGTGCCTGGAGTAGAAGAGGGGAAAAACTGTTTTTT. It yields the protein CAWSRRGEKLFF.

The chain carries TRBV7-9 and TRBJ2-7; 7 bases match TRBD1. The CDR3 consists of 12 residues. V shed 5 bases, J shed 6 bases, and the junction held 4 bases outside the gene matches. The germline gives CDR1 SEHNR, CDR2 FQNEAQ (reference sequence). The CDR3 bases are TGTGCCAGCAGCAAAACAGGGGCCGAGCAGTACTTC. Its translation is CASSKTGAEQYF.

Sample share makes this clone medium-sized (0.01 to 0.1%). This rearrangement joins TRBV5-4 to TRBJ1-1; D call uncertain. Germline V gene lookup returns CDR1 SGHNT and CDR2 YYREEE (reference sequence). With 2 bases removed from V and 5 bases from J, the gap between germline ends came to 10 bases. This CDR3 is 13 amino acids long. The CDR3 loop reads CASSLEGGTEAFF. The DNA for the CDR3 is TGTGCCAGCAGCTTAGAAGGAGGGACTGAAGCTTTCTTT.

The chain carries TRBV4-1 and TRBJ2-2; D might be TRBD2 (6 bases). This CDR3 has 15 residues. CDR1 is MGHRA and CDR2 is YSYEKL in the germline V gene. Trimming shortened V by 6 bases and J by 1 base, and 12 bases separated the two germline ends. The CDR3 DNA sequence: TGCGCCAGCAGTTTCAATAGCGGGAACACCGGGGAGCTGTTTTTT. This encodes CASSFNSGNTGELFF.

J is TRBJ2-7 and V is TRBV5-4; TRBD2 matches 8 bases. Germline V gene lookup returns CDR1 SGHNT and CDR2 YYREEE (reference sequence). This CDR3 has 14 amino acids. Trimming at V came to 4 bases and at J to 5 bases, leaving 8 bases not matched to a gene. The CDR3 loop is CASSAGTRFHEQYF. In DNA form, the CDR3 reads TGTGCCAGCAGCGCCGGGACTAGATTCCACGAGCAGTACTTC.

The CDR3 is CASSRRTGGAGEKLFF. The CDR3 bases are TGTGCCAGCAGCAGGAGGACAGGGGGCGCCGGGGAAAAACTGTTTTTT. This chain joins TRBV7-6 and TRBJ1-4, with 11 bases that match TRBD1. This CDR3 contains 16 residues. The germline CDR1 and CDR2 sequences are SGHVS and FNYEAQ. V shed 5 bases, J shed 8 bases, and the junction held 10 bases outside the gene matches.

The V gene is TRBV14, the J gene TRBJ2-2; 8 positions agree with TRBD2. The length of the CDR3 is 15 residues. From germline, CDR1 is SGHDN and CDR2 FVKESK. Losses at the gene ends were 1 base for V and 8 bases for J; bases not matched to a gene: 6. DNA of the CDR3: TGTGCCAGCAGCCAAGCTCCAGCGGGAGTGGGGGAGCTGTTTTTT. It specifies CASSQAPAGVGELFF.

J is TRBJ2-1 and V is TRBV11-2; 9 positions match TRBD2. The J segment lost 4 bases and the V segment lost 5 bases, leaving 3 bases of the junction unmatched. CDR3 length equals 14 residues. The germline CDR1 and CDR2 sequences are SGHAT and FQNNGV. The CDR3 nucleotides are TGTGCCAGCAGCCTAGCGGGGAGATACAATGAGCAGTTCTTC. Its translation: CASSLAGRYNEQFF.

This clone was seen a single time. The chain recombines TRBV2 with TRBJ2-6, with D possibly being TRBD2 (5 bases). Looked up from germline, CDR1 is SNHLY and CDR2 is FYNNEI. This CDR3 is built from 15 residues. V lost 6 bases and J lost 6, with 15 bases in between. CDR3 residues: CASRDDWTAANVLTF. DNA of the CDR3: TGTGCCAGCAGGGACGACTGGACTGCGGCCAACGTCCTGACTTTC.

The V call is TRBV15, the J call TRBJ1-1; 7 nucleotides line up with TRBD1. The J segment lost 6 bases and the V segment lost 0 bases, leaving 4 bases of the junction unmatched. This CDR3 contains 14 residues. Germline CDR1 is LNHNV and CDR2 is YYDKDF (reference sequence). This CDR3 reads CATSRERGQAEAFF. CDR3 DNA: TGTGCCACCAGCAGAGAAAGGGGGCAAGCTGAAGCTTTCTTT.

This chain joins TRBV4-2 and TRBJ1-5; TRBD1 might be the D (5 bases). Trimming removed 4 bases at V and 11 bases at J, with 18 bases between. Per germline, CDR1 LGHNA and CDR2 YNFKEQ. The CDR3 runs 14 residues. CDR3 sequence: CASSPSETSGTQHF. In DNA form, the CDR3 reads TGTGCCAGCAGCCCCTCCGAGACCTCAGGGACCCAGCATTTT.

This rearrangement joins TRBV7-2 to TRBJ2-5, with 12 positions matching TRBD2. Per germline, CDR1 SGHTA and CDR2 FQGNSA. This CDR3 contains 17 residues. V lost 2 bases, J lost 5 bases, and 9 bases stayed unmatched. CDR3 sequence reads: CASSLRASGRVGETQYF. The CDR3 coding sequence is TGTGCCAGCAGCTTACGGGCTAGCGGGAGGGTCGGCGAGACCCAGTACTTC.

CDR3 loop: CAISGPLEGANTGELFF. DNA of the CDR3: TGTGCCATCAGTGGGCCCTTAGAGGGCGCGAACACCGGGGAGCTGTTTTTT. This chain links TRBV10-3 with TRBJ2-2, with D tentatively TRBD2 (5 bases). CDR1 is ENHRY and CDR2 is SYGVKD in the germline V gene. V lost 4 bases and J 0 bases, leaving 15 bases between the germline ends. CDR3 length equals 17 residues.

This sequence joins TRBV10-3 and TRBJ2-2, with D perhaps matching TRBD1 (6 bases). This CDR3 region has 15 residues. Germline assignment: CDR1 ENHRY and CDR2 SYGVKD. V was shortened by 6 bases and J by 1 base, with 12 bases between the two germline ends. DNA for the CDR3: TGTGCCATCAGAGAAACGGGACAGAACACCGGGGAGCTGTTTTTT. Translated: CAIRETGQNTGELFF.

The rearrangement links TRBV19 to TRBJ2-1, with TRBD2 identical over 8 bases. Germline loops: CDR1 LNHDA, CDR2 SQIVND (reference sequence). J gave up 6 bases and V 1 base, and 5 bases lay outside the gene matches. The CDR3 loop spans 15 amino acids. The CDR3 is CASSIAPGTSNEQFF. CDR3 DNA: TGTGCCAGTAGTATAGCCCCAGGGACTAGCAATGAGCAGTTCTTC.

The chain couples TRBV19 to TRBJ2-1, with 14 bases lining up with TRBD2. CDR1 is LNHDA, CDR2 SQIVND, per germline (reference sequence). The CDR3 totals 17 residues. Unmatched junction bases numbered 4, after V lost 5 bases and J lost 1 base. CDR3 loop: CASSPWTSGRSYNEQFF. The DNA for the CDR3 is TGTGCCAGTAGTCCCTGGACTAGCGGGAGGTCCTACAATGAGCAGTTCTTC.

J is TRBJ1-2 and V is TRBV7-9; 11 positions match TRBD1. The junction had 5 bases not matched to a gene; V was cut back by 5 bases and J by 6 bases. The germline V gene encodes CDR1 SEHNR and CDR2 FQNEAQ (reference sequence). CDR3 length equals 14 residues. CDR3 DNA: TGTGCCAGCAGCCCCCGGGACAGGGGGAATGGCTACACCTTC. Translation gives CASSPRDRGNGYTF. The complete variable domain, with remaining parts taken from reference TRBV7-9 and TRBJ1-2, reads DTGVSQNPRHKITKRGQNVTFRCDPISEHNRLYWYRQTLGQGPEFLTYFQNEAQLEKSRLLSDRFSAERPKGSFSTLEIQRTEQGDSAMYLCASSPRDRGNGYTFGSGTRLTVV.

The genes are TRBV6-5 and TRBJ2-7; 10 bases fit TRBD2. The ends lost 4 bases at V and 5 bases at J; junction bases unmatched: 8. The CDR3 extends over 15 amino acids. Germline V gene lookup returns CDR1 MNHEY and CDR2 SVGAGI. The CDR3 nucleotides are TGTGCCAGCAGTTCAAGACTAGCGGGTAGGCACGAGCAGTACTTC. Translating gives CASSSRLAGRHEQYF.

The CDR3 here is CATLRGLGSEAFF. CDR3 coding DNA: TGTGCCACCCTAAGGGGCTTGGGGTCTGAAGCTTTCTTT. The chain couples TRBV19 to TRBJ1-1; TRBD1 might be the D (5 bases). This CDR3 region has 13 residues. Germline V CDR1 and CDR2: LNHDA, SQIVND (reference sequence). V was clipped by 10 bases and J by 6 bases, with 18 bases between them. The full variable domain, in which reference TRBV19 and TRBJ1-1 provide the parts outside the CDR3, is DGGITQSPKYLFRKEGQNVTLSCEQNLNHDAMYWYRQDPGQGLRLIYYSQIVNDFQKGDIAEGYSVSREKKESFPLTVTSAQKNPTAFYLCATLRGLGSEAFFGQGTRLTVV.

CDR3 bases: TGTGCCAGCTCACCTACCGGGACACCGGGCGACGAGCAGTACTTC. It yields the protein CASSPTGTPGDEQYF. J is TRBJ2-7 and V is TRBV18; D perhaps matches TRBD1 (6 bases). The V gene lost 3 bases and the J gene lost 5 bases, with 17 bases spanning the gap. Per germline, CDR1 KGHSH and CDR2 LQKENI. This CDR3 has 15 residues.

The chain joins TRBV11-2 to TRBJ1-3; no reliable D call. The germline V gene encodes CDR1 SGHAT and CDR2 FQNNGV. Trimming shortened V by 5 bases and J by 0 bases, and 14 bases separated the two germline ends. CDR3 length: 16 residues. CDR3 in amino acids: CASSTYRSPSGNTIYF. Here the CDR3 DNA reads TGTGCCAGCAGCACCTACAGATCACCCTCTGGAAACACCATATATTTT.

Only one count was recorded for this clone. The rearrangement uses TRBV15 and TRBJ1-5; 8 nucleotides match TRBD1. This CDR3 is built from 19 residues. V dropped 1 base and J dropped 6; count of bases not matched to a gene: 17. Looked up from germline, CDR1 is LNHNV and CDR2 is YYDKDF (reference sequence). In DNA, the CDR3 is TGTGCCACCAGCAGAGGATTTCCAGGGGGCGAGTTTCGAAGTCAGCCCCAGCATTTT. The encoded protein is CATSRGFPGGEFRSQPQHF.

In nucleotides, the CDR3 is TGTGCCTGGAGCATAGTAGCGGGATATCGAGAGACCCAGTACTTC. Protein sequence: CAWSIVAGYRETQYF. The chain carries TRBV30 and TRBJ2-5; 8 bases are a match to TRBD2. Trimming cost V 3 bases and J 4 bases; bases outside gene matches: 10. The CDR3 contains 15 residues. The germline V gene encodes CDR1 GTSNPN and CDR2 SVGIG (reference sequence).

V is TRBV11-2 and J is TRBJ1-1; D may be TRBD1 (5 bases). The germline gives CDR1 SGHAT, CDR2 FQNNGV. CDR3 length: 14 residues. Trimming left V 3 bases short and J 10 bases short, with 18 bases between. In DNA, the CDR3 is TGTGCCAGCAGCTTGGGGCCTGGTAGTGAATCAGCTTTCTTT. This codes for CASSLGPGSESAFF.

The rearrangement links TRBV5-1 to TRBJ2-7, with TRBD1 identical over 9 bases. There are 14 residues in the CDR3. Unmatched junction bases numbered 7, after V lost 3 bases and J lost 6 bases. CDR1 and CDR2 (germline): SGHRS, YFSETQ. CDR3 bases: TGCGCCAGCAGCTCTTGGACAGGGGTAGGCGAGCAGTACTTC. This sequence encodes CASSSWTGVGEQYF.

This chain uses TRBV27 with TRBJ1-1; tentatively, D is TRBD1 (5 bases). Germline V gene data show CDR1 as MNHEY and CDR2 as SMNVEV (reference sequence). The CDR3 length is 12 residues. Trimming pared 5 bases from V and 10 bases from J, leaving 14 bases between. The CDR3 sequence is CASSRLAGGAFF. The DNA for the CDR3 is TGTGCCAGCAGTCGGTTAGCCGGGGGAGCTTTCTTT.

In its sample, this clone was seen once. The rearrangement uses TRBV28 and TRBJ2-7; D perhaps matches TRBD1 (6 bases). V was clipped by 6 bases and J by 3 bases, with 15 bases between them. The length of the CDR3 is 14 residues. CDR1 and CDR2 from the germline V gene are MDHEN and SYDVKM. This chain's CDR3 is CASRGASGNYEQYF. The CDR3 coding sequence is TGTGCCAGCAGGGGGGCCTCGGGAAACTACGAGCAGTACTTC.

The chain links TRBV5-1 to TRBJ1-4, with D possibly TRBD1 on 6 matching bases. Trimming removed 4 bases at V and 7 bases at J, with 20 bases between. Germline values: CDR1 SGHRS, CDR2 YFSETQ. This CDR3 has 16 residues. CDR3 sequence: CASSKGTRGRVEKLFF. The CDR3 nucleotides are TGCGCCAGCAGCAAGGGGACACGGGGTAGGGTTGAAAAACTGTTTTTT.

This chain uses TRBV7-2 with TRBJ2-2; the D gene is possibly TRBD1 (6 bases). There are 15 residues in the CDR3. V lost 5 bases, J lost 0 bases, and 10 bases lay in between. CDR1 is SGHTA and CDR2 is FQGNSA in the germline V gene. Here the CDR3 reads CASSVRTANTGELFF. DNA for the CDR3: TGTGCCAGCAGCGTACGGACAGCGAACACCGGGGAGCTGTTTTTT.

The rearrangement links TRBV18 to TRBJ2-7; TRBD1 matches at 10 bases. The CDR3 is 14 amino acids. Germline V gene lookup returns CDR1 KGHSH and CDR2 LQKENI. V lost 2 bases to trimming and J lost 5 bases; unmatched junction nucleotides: 3. CDR3 DNA: TGTGCCAGCTCACCAGGACAGGGGGAGGACGAGCAGTACTTC. It translates to CASSPGQGEDEQYF.